The 18 T cell receptor beta chains given below trace back to one sample, sequenced in a study of beta chain features in type 1 diabetes. General study findings and limits: Moderate yet significant TCRB CDR3 shortening was seen in Type 1 diabetes patients in all four CD4+ subsets.

Of the isolated RNA, all was reverse transcribed, and so the sequenced material was expressed TCRB transcripts. Clones were read by immunoSEQ multiplex PCR, and TCRdb kept only the in-frame ones, dropping some. The table has over 650,000 clones, roughly 13% seen once. Their recognized antigens are unknown. Sequences were obtained from naive CD4+ T cells from blood. The receptors were sampled from a young man with type 1 diabetes.

This clone was counted only a few times. CDR3 bases: TGTGCCAGCAGTACTAGGGGTAATTCACCCCTCCACTTT. Its translation: CASSTRGNSPLHF. V is TRBV7-2 and J is TRBJ1-6; D possibly corresponds to TRBD1 (5 bases). Germline CDR1 reads SGHTA; CDR2 reads FQGNSA. V dropped 6 bases and J dropped 6 bases, with 9 bases sitting between them. The CDR3 is 13 amino acids.

V usage is TRBV28 and J usage is TRBJ1-2; unclear D gene. V was shortened by 6 bases and J by 8 bases, with 10 bases between the two germline ends. The CDR3 is 11 residues long. Germline CDR1 reads MDHEN; CDR2 reads SYDVKM. CDR3 region: CASRADRGYTF. The CDR3 coding sequence is TGTGCCAGCAGGGCTGATAGAGGCTACACCTTC.

The chain combines TRBV9 with TRBJ1-4, with a possible D match to TRBD1 (5 bases). Trimming left V 0 bases short and J 8 bases short, with 11 bases between. This CDR3 contains 14 residues. Germline V CDR1 and CDR2: SGDLS, YYNGEE. The CDR3 DNA is TGTGCCAGCAGCGTAGAACTCGACAGCGAAAAACTGTTTTTT. Its translation: CASSVELDSEKLFF.

In this sample, this clone turned up a few times. J is TRBJ2-5 and V is TRBV18; TRBD1 agrees at 8 bases. V lost 8 bases and J lost 4; bases outside the gene matches: 9. CDR1 and CDR2 (germline): KGHSH, LQKENI. This CDR3 region has 14 residues. Written as DNA, the CDR3 is TGTGCCAGCATTCTCTCAGGGGGCAGAGAGACCCAGTACTTC. Its translation: CASILSGGRETQYF.

Only a few counts were recorded for this clone. The rearrangement uses TRBV28 and TRBJ2-1, with 13 positions matching TRBD2. V lost 5 bases and J lost 5; bases outside the gene matches: 3. The germline CDR1 and CDR2 sequences are MDHEN and SYDVKM. The CDR3 consists of 15 residues. The CDR3: CASSLGTSGNNEQFF. The CDR3, as DNA: TGTGCCAGCAGTCTCGGGACTAGCGGGAACAATGAGCAGTTCTTC.

The chain carries TRBV7-6 and TRBJ2-4; D might be TRBD2 (5 bases). V lost 1 base to trimming and J lost 2 bases, with 18 bases between them. Germline V gene sequence: CDR1 SGHVS, CDR2 FNYEAQ. The CDR3 length is 18 residues. The CDR3 nucleotides read TGTGCCAGCAGCTTAGTCCCCCCTCGAGGGAGTCCCAAAAACATTCAGTACTTC. It encodes CASSLVPPRGSPKNIQYF.

The chain recombines TRBV7-2 with TRBJ2-5; 12 bases line up with TRBD2. Germline V CDR1 and CDR2: SGHTA, FQGNSA. The CDR3 has 15 amino acids. J lost 4 bases, V lost 5 bases, and 5 bases had no gene match. The CDR3 reads CASSPRLAGVETQYF. CDR3 sequence (DNA): TGTGCCAGCAGCCCGCGACTAGCGGGGGTAGAGACCCAGTACTTC.

The rearrangement joins TRBV4-1 to TRBJ1-1; 8 bases are shared with TRBD1. Germline V gives CDR1 MGHRA, CDR2 YSYEKL. CDR3 length: 14 residues. Trimming removed 0 bases from V and 7 bases from J; junction bases left unmatched: 4. The CDR3 loop is CASSQDLRGREAFF. Here the CDR3 DNA reads TGCGCCAGCAGCCAAGATCTCAGGGGGCGTGAAGCTTTCTTT.

The rearrangement joins TRBV6-5 to TRBJ2-7; D gene uncertain. Deletions cut 0 bases from V and 5 bases from J, with 17 bases between. The CDR3 runs to 16 residues. Per the germline V gene, CDR1 is MNHEY and CDR2 is SVGAGI. The DNA for the CDR3 is TGTGCCAGCAGTTACTCGATACCAGGAGTGGGTAACGAGCAGTACTTC. Protein sequence: CASSYSIPGVGNEQYF.

Only a few counts were recorded for this clone. The chain joins TRBV7-7 to TRBJ2-1; D ambiguous. The CDR3 contains 17 residues. Germline V CDR1 and CDR2: SSHAT, FNYEAQ (reference sequence). The V end lost 1 base, the J end lost 7 bases, and 20 bases lay between the germline ends. In DNA, the CDR3 is TGTGCCAGCAGCTTAGAGGCCAAAAGGACCCCTCAGAATGAGCAGTTCTTC. As protein: CASSLEAKRTPQNEQFF.

Only a few counts were recorded for this clone. The chain carries TRBV7-9 and TRBJ1-5; D is unresolved. The CDR3 contains 14 residues. The germline V gene has CDR1 SEHNR and CDR2 FQNEAQ (reference sequence). V lost 4 bases to trimming and J lost 4 bases, with 11 bases between them. The CDR3 bases are TGTGCCAGCAGCTCCGAGCCCGAAAATCAGCCCCAGCATTTT. This translates into CASSSEPENQPQHF.

This clone has just a few counts. The rearrangement uses TRBV19 and TRBJ2-1; D may correspond to TRBD1 or TRBD2 (5 bases each). The CDR3 runs 14 residues. V dropped 6 bases and J dropped 6 bases, with 15 bases sitting between them. Per the germline V gene, CDR1 is LNHDA and CDR2 is SQIVND (reference sequence). The CDR3 spells CASSDGSGANEQFF. The CDR3 DNA sequence: TGTGCCAGTAGCGATGGGTCCGGGGCCAATGAGCAGTTCTTC.

This clone was seen more than once but under ten times. The V call is TRBV5-1, the J call TRBJ2-7; D may be TRBD1 (6 bases). Looked up from germline, CDR1 is SGHRS and CDR2 is YFSETQ. The CDR3 is 16 residues long. Trimming removed 4 bases from V and 5 bases from J, with 22 bases in between. Written as DNA, the CDR3 is TGCGCCAGCAGCCTCCAGCGACAGGCCCGGGGAGACGAGCAGTACTTC. Translating gives CASSLQRQARGDEQYF.

The chain has TRBV11-3 and TRBJ2-7; D unresolved. Germline-derived CDR1 and CDR2 are SGHNT and YENEEA. Trimming took 2 bases from V and 5 from J, leaving 13 bases between them. The CDR3 length is 14 residues. CDR3 DNA: TGTGCCAGCAGCTTATTTGGACGGACCGACGAGCAGTACTTC. Translating it yields CASSLFGRTDEQYF. Drawing the rest from reference TRBV11-3 and TRBJ2-7, the complete variable domain is EAGVVQSPRYKIIEKKQPVAFWCNPISGHNTLYWYLQNLGQGPELLIRYENEEAVDDSQLPKDRFSAERLKGVDSTLKIQPAELGDSAVYLCASSLFGRTDEQYFGPGTRLTVT.

This clone occurred a few times. The chain has TRBV5-1 and TRBJ2-7; maybe TRBD2 (6 bases). CDR3 size: 15 residues. The germline V and J ends were trimmed by 4 bases and 0 bases, with 14 bases remaining between them. Germline V lookup: CDR1 SGHRS, CDR2 YFSETQ. The CDR3 loop is CASSPTEGISYEQYF. Here the CDR3 DNA reads TGCGCCAGCAGCCCCACGGAGGGGATCTCCTACGAGCAGTACTTC.

This clone was counted only a few times. The same CDR3 arises from other DNA sequences in this sample as well. The chain is built from TRBV20-1 and TRBJ2-7; tentative D call: TRBD2 (5 bases). Looked up from germline, CDR1 is DFQATT and CDR2 is SNEGSKA (reference sequence). The CDR3 is made up of 11 amino acids. V lost 6 bases and J lost 0, with 6 bases in between. For the CDR3, the DNA is TGCAGTGCCCGGGGCTCCTACGAGCAGTACTTC. Amino acid sequence: CSARGSYEQYF.

CDR3 coding DNA: TGTGCCAGCAGAGACAACTACGAGCAGTACTTC. This codes for CASRDNYEQYF. The chain couples TRBV25-1 to TRBJ2-7; no clear D gene. There are 11 residues in the CDR3. Looked up from germline, CDR1 is MGHDK and CDR2 is SYGVNS. Deletions cut 6 bases from V and 3 bases from J, with 6 bases between.

The gene calls are TRBV5-4 and TRBJ2-7; 12 nucleotides line up with TRBD1. The CDR3 length is 16 residues. Germline CDR1 SGHNT, CDR2 YYREEE (reference sequence). Trimming at V came to 6 bases and at J to 4 bases, leaving 11 bases not matched to a gene. The CDR3 region is CASNYAGTGGSYEQYF. The DNA of the CDR3 is TGTGCCAGCAATTACGCCGGGACAGGGGGCTCGTACGAGCAGTACTTC.